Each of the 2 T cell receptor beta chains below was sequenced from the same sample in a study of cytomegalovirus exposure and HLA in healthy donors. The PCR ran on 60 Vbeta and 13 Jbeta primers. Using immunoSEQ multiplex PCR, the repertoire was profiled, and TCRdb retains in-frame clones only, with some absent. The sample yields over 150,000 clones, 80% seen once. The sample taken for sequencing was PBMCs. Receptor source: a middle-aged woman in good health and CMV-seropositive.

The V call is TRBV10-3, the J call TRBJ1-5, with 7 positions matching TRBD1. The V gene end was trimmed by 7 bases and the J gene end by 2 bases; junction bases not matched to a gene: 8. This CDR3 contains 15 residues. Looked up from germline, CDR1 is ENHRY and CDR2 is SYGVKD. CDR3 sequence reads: CAIKSDQGGNQPQHF. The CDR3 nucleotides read TGTGCCATCAAATCGGACCAGGGGGGCAATCAGCCCCAGCATTTT.

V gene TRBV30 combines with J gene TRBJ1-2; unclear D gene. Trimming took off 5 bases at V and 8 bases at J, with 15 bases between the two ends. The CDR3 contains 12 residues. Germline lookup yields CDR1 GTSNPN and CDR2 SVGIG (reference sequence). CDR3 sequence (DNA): TGTGCCTGGTCTGCCGGAGCTGTAGGCTACACCTTC. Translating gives CAWSAGAVGYTF.